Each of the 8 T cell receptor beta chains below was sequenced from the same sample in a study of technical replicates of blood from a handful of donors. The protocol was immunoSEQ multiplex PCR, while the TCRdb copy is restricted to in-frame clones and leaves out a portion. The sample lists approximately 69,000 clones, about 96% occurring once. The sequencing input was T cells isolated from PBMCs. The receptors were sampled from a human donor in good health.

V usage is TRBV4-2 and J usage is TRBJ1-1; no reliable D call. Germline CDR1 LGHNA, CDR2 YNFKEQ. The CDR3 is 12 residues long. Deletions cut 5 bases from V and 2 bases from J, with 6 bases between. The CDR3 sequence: CASSVVNTEAFF. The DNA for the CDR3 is TGTGCCAGCAGCGTAGTAAACACTGAAGCTTTCTTT.

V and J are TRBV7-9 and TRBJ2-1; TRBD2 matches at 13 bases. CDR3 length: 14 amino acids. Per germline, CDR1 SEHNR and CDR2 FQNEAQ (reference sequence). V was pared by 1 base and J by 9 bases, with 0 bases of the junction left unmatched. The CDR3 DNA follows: TGTGCCAGCAGCTTAGGGACTAGCGGGAGTGAGCAGTTCTTC. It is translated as CASSLGTSGSEQFF.

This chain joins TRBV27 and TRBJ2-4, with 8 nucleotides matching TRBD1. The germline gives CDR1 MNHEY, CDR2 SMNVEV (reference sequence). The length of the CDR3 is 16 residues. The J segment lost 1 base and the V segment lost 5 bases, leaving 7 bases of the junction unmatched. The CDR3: CASSPGGEGAKNIQYF. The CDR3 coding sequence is TGTGCCAGCAGTCCAGGGGGCGAGGGGGCCAAAAACATTCAGTACTTC.

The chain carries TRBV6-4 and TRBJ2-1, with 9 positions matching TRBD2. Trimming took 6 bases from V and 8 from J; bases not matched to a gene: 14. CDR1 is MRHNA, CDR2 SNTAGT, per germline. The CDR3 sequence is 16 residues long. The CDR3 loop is CASSDKVDSGSDEQFF. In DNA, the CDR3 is TGTGCCAGCAGCGACAAAGTCGATAGCGGGAGCGATGAGCAGTTCTTC.

The CDR3 here is CASSQVLEQYF. CDR3 nucleotide sequence: TGTGCCAGCAGCCAGGTGCTTGAGCAGTACTTC. V gene TRBV7-9 combines with J gene TRBJ2-7; D not resolved. The germline CDR1 and CDR2 sequences are SEHNR and FQNEAQ (reference sequence). The V gene lost 5 bases and the J gene lost 7 bases, with 9 bases spanning the gap. The CDR3 runs 11 residues.

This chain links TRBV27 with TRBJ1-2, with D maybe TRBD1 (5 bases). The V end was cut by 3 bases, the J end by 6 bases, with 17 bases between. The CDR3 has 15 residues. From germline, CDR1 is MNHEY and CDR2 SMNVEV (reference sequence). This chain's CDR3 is CASSLGGLEWDGYTF. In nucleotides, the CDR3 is TGTGCCAGCAGTTTGGGGGGTCTAGAGTGGGATGGCTACACCTTC.

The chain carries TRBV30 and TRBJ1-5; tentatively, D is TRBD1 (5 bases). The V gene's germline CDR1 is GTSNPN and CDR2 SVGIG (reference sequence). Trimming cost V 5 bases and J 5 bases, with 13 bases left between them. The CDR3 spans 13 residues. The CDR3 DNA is TGTGCCTGGGGTAAGACAGATTATCAGCCCCAGCATTTT. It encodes CAWGKTDYQPQHF.

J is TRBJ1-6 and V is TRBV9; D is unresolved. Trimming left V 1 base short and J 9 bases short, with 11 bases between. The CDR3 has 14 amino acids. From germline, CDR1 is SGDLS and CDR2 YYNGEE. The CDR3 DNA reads TGTGCCAGCAGCGTAACCCAGTTTCGTTCACCCCTCCACTTT. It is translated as CASSVTQFRSPLHF.